The 21 T cell receptor beta chains in this list originate from one sample, sequenced in a study of tumor and adjacent non-tumor tissue in lung cancer (dated by TCRdb to 2016 to 2019). Library preparation used multiplex PCR. TCRdb shows the sequencer as Illumina HiSeq 2500. TCRbeta libraries were constructed through three rounds of nested PCR with primers (Table S4) according to protocols adapted from ARM-PCR. TCRdb ran its own pipeline on the public reads, namely fastp trimming at Q25 and MiXCR clone calling, and kept in-frame beta chains. Under each unique CDR3 protein, matching rows form one entry showing the most common genes and DNA. This sample lists over 100,000 distinct CDR3 sequences; about 61% were detected once. The top ten clonotypes cover under 20% of the sample. RNA was isolated from bulk unsorted tissue, and RNA quality was assessed with a NanoDrop ND-1000 and an Agilent 2100. The normal lung samples consisted of distant non-tumor tissue collected more than 3 cm from the tumor edge.

Sequencing was done on a sample of distant non-tumor lung tissue. The receptors stem from a man in his fifties or sixties with non-small cell lung cancer.

Concerning this clonotype: This may arise from a read error, as a much more abundant clone is one base away. This chain joins TRBV5-1 and TRBJ2-5; D may correspond to TRBD1 or TRBD2 (6 bases each). The V end was cut by 4 bases, the J end by 5 bases, with 18 bases between. Germline V gene data show CDR1 as SGHRS and CDR2 as YFSETQ. The CDR3 is 15 amino acids. The CDR3 here is CASSPQEGGRETQYF. CDR3 in DNA: TGCGCCAGCAGCCCACAGGAGGGGGGTAGGGAGACCCAGTACTTC.

This clonotype was picked up a small number of times. A much larger clone differs from this one at a single base, so this may be a read error. The limits of the CDR3 on the DNA are not certain, so only TCRdb's listed CDR3 is given. The rearrangement links TRBV11-2 to TRBJ2-7; TRBD1 reflects the table's D call only, with no check against the DNA. In germline, CDR1 is SGHAT, CDR2 FQNNGV. Inclusive of both ends, the CDR3 amounts to 12 amino acids. CDR3 amino acids: CASTWGQGASQF.

A note on this clonotype: The CDR3 carries no conserved terminal phenylalanine or tryptophan, so it likely arises from a read error. The chain has TRBV11-3 and TRBJ2-2; possible D gene TRBD2, 6 bases. There are 14 residues in the CDR3. Germline lookup yields CDR1 SGHNT and CDR2 YENEEA. CDR3 DNA: TGTGCCAGCAGCTCAACTGTTCACACCGGGGGGCTGTTTCTT. This codes for CASSSTVHTGGLFL.

The table lists this clonotype with many counts. The chain combines TRBV6-1 with TRBJ1-5; D unclear. V shed 3 bases and J shed 6 bases, with 0 bases lying between them. This CDR3 spans 10 amino acids. Germline CDR1 is MNHNS and CDR2 is SASEGT. The CDR3 reads CASSDQPQHF. The CDR3 DNA follows: TGTGCCAGCAGTGATCAGCCCCAGCATTTT.

This clonotype was counted ten times or more. This rearrangement joins TRBV28 to TRBJ2-2; D perhaps matches TRBD1 (6 bases). This CDR3 comprises 12 residues. Germline CDR1 reads MDHEN; CDR2 reads SYDVKM. V shed 7 bases and J shed 10 bases, with 13 bases lying between them. CDR3 sequence (DNA): TGTGCCAGCACGACAGGTATCAAGGAGCTGTTTTTT. It specifies CASTTGIKELFF.

This clonotype was found a few times. The chain links TRBV5-1 to TRBJ1-1; D is possibly TRBD1 (5 bases). The CDR3 covers 15 residues. Trimming left V 0 bases short and J 0 bases short, with 9 bases between. Germline V gene lookup returns CDR1 SGHRS and CDR2 YFSETQ. CDR3 amino acids: CASSLGGTMNTEAFF. The CDR3 nucleotides read TGCGCCAGCAGCTTGGGAGGGACCATGAACACTGAAGCTTTCTTT.

Notes on this clonotype: This clone may be a read error of a much larger clone one base away. The J gene is TRBJ2-1, the V gene TRBV12-3 or TRBV12-4; 11 bases line up with TRBD2. CDR3 length: 17 residues. CDR3 nucleotides: TGTGCCAACAGTGACGAGGGGACTAGCGGAAAGTACAATGGGCAGTTCTTC. Protein product: CANSDEGTSGKYNGQFF.

This clonotype was detected many times. The V gene is TRBV20-1, the J gene TRBJ2-7, with 13 bases matching TRBD2. CDR3 length equals 15 residues. Germline CDR1 reads DFQATT; CDR2 reads SNEGSKA (reference sequence). Trimming took 2 bases from V and 4 from J; bases not matched to a gene: 5. The CDR3 coding sequence is TGCAGTGCTAGACATAGGACTAGCGGGAGTTACGAGCAGTACTTC. Protein product: CSARHRTSGSYEQYF.

Comments on this clonotype: This sequence may be a read error, since a much larger clone differs from it by one base. This sequence joins TRBV4-2 and TRBJ2-4; 9 bases line up with TRBD2. The germline gives CDR1 LGHNA, CDR2 YNFKEQ. CDR3 length: 17 amino acids. V lost 1 base to trimming and J lost 0 bases; unmatched junction nucleotides: 4. This chain's CDR3 is CASSQASSGIAKNIQYF. DNA of the CDR3: TGTGCCAGCAGCCAAGCGTCTAGCGGGATAGCCAAAAACATTCAGTACTTC.

This clonotype occurred many times. This chain connects TRBV12-3 or TRBV12-4 to TRBJ2-2, with 7 positions matching TRBD2. This CDR3 is built from 15 residues. The V and J ends lost 6 bases and 3 bases, in that order; junction bases with no gene match: 7. The CDR3 loop is CASSPPGLYTGELFF. The CDR3 DNA is TGTGCCAGCAGCCCACCGGGACTATACACCGGGGAGCTGTTTTTT.

With respect to this clonotype: At one of its ends the junction is not consistent with the germline gene, which may arise from a read error. This chain links TRBV4-2 with TRBJ2-1, with 9 bases aligning to TRBD2. CDR3 length equals 16 residues. CDR1 is LGHNA, CDR2 YNFKEQ, per germline. The CDR3 spells CASSQDAAGGHNEQFF. The CDR3 region has the DNA TGTGCCAGCAGCCAAGATGCGGCGGGAGGGCATAATGAACAGTTCTTC.

Turning to this clonotype: Compared with germline, one end of the junction differs, possibly owing to a read error. V and J are TRBV20-1 and TRBJ2-3; 8 bases map to TRBD1. Per the germline V gene, CDR1 is DFQATT and CDR2 is SNEGSKA (reference sequence). This CDR3 has 18 residues. The CDR3 bases are TGCAGTGCTAGGGGAGTTACGGGGACAGGATGTAGCACAGATACCCAGTATTTT. Its protein is CSARGVTGTGCSTDTQYF.

The V call is TRBV5-1, the J call TRBJ2-2; TRBD2 agrees at 11 bases. Unmatched junction bases numbered 4, after V lost 4 bases and J lost 2 bases. The germline V gene has CDR1 SGHRS and CDR2 YFSETQ. The CDR3 loop spans 16 amino acids. CDR3: CASSMGLAANTGELFF. The CDR3 bases are TGCGCCAGCAGCATGGGACTAGCGGCAAACACCGGGGAGCTGTTTTTT.

This clonotype was seen many times. The chain employs TRBV6-5 and TRBJ2-1, with 10 bases aligning to TRBD2. V gave up 2 bases and J gave up 3 bases; unmatched junction bases: 7. The CDR3 is made up of 17 amino acids. Germline V gene data show CDR1 as MNHEY and CDR2 as SVGAGI. The DNA of the CDR3 is TGTGCCAGCAGTTACGGCCCCCGGACTAGCGGCTACAATGAGCAGTTCTTC. Translating gives CASSYGPRTSGYNEQFF.

With regard to this clonotype: Since a much larger clone is just one base distant, this may be a read error. This chain links TRBV10-2 with TRBJ2-4; 8 positions match TRBD1. V shed 6 bases, J shed 7 bases, and the junction held 17 bases outside the gene matches. The CDR3 totals 17 residues. Germline V CDR1 and CDR2: WSHSY, SAAADI. CDR3 nucleotide sequence: TGCGCCAGCAGGGAGGACAAAACTTGGACAGGGTTCAACATTCAGTACTTC. Translating it yields CASREDKTWTGFNIQYF.

This clonotype appeared a few times. Just one base apart from a much larger clone, this may be a read error. This chain uses TRBV12-3 or TRBV12-4 with TRBJ2-1; D remains unclear. CDR3 length: 11 residues. The CDR3 nucleotides are TGTGCCAGCCAAAACTACATTGAGCAGTTCTTC. Its protein is CASQNYIEQFF.

Concerning this clonotype itself: The junction shows a germline mismatch at one end, possibly a read error. The chain has TRBV7-8 and TRBJ2-7, with D possibly TRBD1 on 5 matching bases. The CDR3 spans 15 residues. Per germline, CDR1 SGHVS and CDR2 FQNEAQ. This CDR3 reads CASSLPQAICYEQYF. CDR3 nucleotides: TGTGCCAGCAGCCTACCACAGGCGATTTGCTACGAGCAATACTTC.

This clonotype is a singleton in its sample. A much larger clone lies one base from this, so it may be a read error. This sequence joins TRBV29-1 and TRBJ2-7; TRBD2 is a possible D gene (5 bases). With 8 bases removed from V and 0 bases from J, the gap between germline ends came to 11 bases. Germline-derived CDR1 and CDR2 are SQVTM and ANQGSEA. The CDR3 is 12 amino acids. CDR3 loop: CSMTAGSYEQYF. The CDR3 nucleotides are TGCAGCATGACGGCGGGCTCCTACGAGCAGTACTTC.

The CDR3 here is CASSLDVAGGSNEQFF. The CDR3 nucleotides are TGTGCCAGCAGCTTAGATGTAGCGGGAGGGTCCAATGAGCAGTTCTTC. The chain carries TRBV7-3 and TRBJ2-1; TRBD2 matches at 11 bases. Looked up from germline, CDR1 is SGHTA and CDR2 is FQGTGA. The CDR3 totals 16 residues. V lost 2 bases and J lost 6; bases outside the gene matches: 6.

Worth noting for this clonotype: The junction shows a germline mismatch at one end, possibly a read error. The chain joins TRBV12-3 or TRBV12-4 to TRBJ2-2; no firm D call. This CDR3 comprises 14 residues. CDR3 sequence reads: CTSSWQSKTRELFF. CDR3 coding DNA: TGTACCAGCAGTTGGCAATCGAAGACCCGGGAGCTGTTTTTT.

As to this clonotype: A much larger clonotype is one base distant, so this may be a read error. J is TRBJ2-5 and V is TRBV20-1; 9 bases are a match to TRBD1. CDR1 and CDR2 (germline): DFQATT, SNEGSKA (reference sequence). The CDR3 contains 13 residues. J gave up 5 bases and V 6 bases, and 7 bases lay outside the gene matches. The CDR3 sequence is CSAIQGAGETQYF. In DNA, the CDR3 is TGCAGTGCCATACAGGGGGCGGGCGAGACCCAGTACTTC.